A single sample gave rise to the 28 T cell receptor beta chains below, sequenced in a study of T-cell memory formation after mild COVID-19. MiXCR, applied by TCRdb to the 5' RACE reads, yields one record per CDR3 protein. Of under 400,000 distinct CDR3 sequences listed, about 21% were seen once; the top ten hold approximately 12%. Material: PBMCs or a T cell subset sorted from them (not recorded which). The receptors stem from an adult woman who had mild COVID-19 (a few samples of this study predate the infection). Cell type and time point are not known.

This clonotype was seen only once. The rearrangement uses TRBV9 and TRBJ2-3; 9 bases are shared with TRBD2. Germline V gene sequence: CDR1 SGDLS, CDR2 YYNGEE. The CDR3 covers 18 residues. The ends lost 3 bases at V and 5 bases at J; junction bases unmatched: 16. The chain's CDR3 is CASSAPRWASGVRDTQYF. CDR3 DNA sequence: TGTGCCAGCAGCGCCCCGCGTTGGGCTAGCGGGGTTAGAGATACGCAGTATTTT.

The chain employs TRBV5-1 and TRBJ2-7; TRBD1 might be the D (6 bases). This CDR3 region has 14 residues. CDR1 SGHRS and CDR2 YFSETQ come from the germline V gene. V lost 0 bases, J lost 2 bases, and 9 bases lay in between. In DNA form, the CDR3 reads TGCGCCAGCAGCTTGGACACAGGGCCCTACGAGCAGTACTTC. Translating gives CASSLDTGPYEQYF.

In its sample, this clonotype was seen a few times. The gene calls are TRBV2 and TRBJ2-3; D unclear. The germline CDR1 and CDR2 sequences are SNHLY and FYNNEI. V lost 2 bases, J lost 1 base, and 10 bases lay in between. The CDR3 consists of 15 residues. The CDR3 region has the DNA TGTGCCAGCAGTGAAACGAGTAGGGGCACAGATACGCAGTATTTT. This encodes CASSETSRGTDTQYF.

The chain links TRBV5-1 to TRBJ2-1, with D possibly matching TRBD2 (5 bases). This CDR3 comprises 13 residues. Germline CDR1 reads SGHRS; CDR2 reads YFSETQ. V lost 2 bases, J lost 9 bases, and 12 bases lay in between. The chain's CDR3 is CASSFDRGTEQFF. Here the CDR3 DNA reads TGCGCCAGCAGCTTTGACCGGGGTACTGAGCAGTTCTTC.

This chain uses TRBV5-1 with TRBJ2-2; TRBD2 is a possible D gene (5 bases). V was trimmed by 0 bases and J by 6 bases, leaving 12 bases between them. CDR3 size: 15 residues. Germline V gene lookup returns CDR1 SGHRS and CDR2 YFSETQ. The chain's CDR3 is CASSLDITSSGELFF. The CDR3 DNA follows: TGCGCCAGCAGCTTGGACATCACTAGTTCCGGGGAGCTGTTTTTT.

This chain's CDR3 is CASSDLVFSYEQYF. For the CDR3, the DNA is TGTGCCAGCAGTGACTTAGTGTTCTCCTACGAGCAGTACTTC. The chain links TRBV6-1 to TRBJ2-7; no reliable D call. Germline V lookup: CDR1 MNHNS, CDR2 SASEGT. V was trimmed by 3 bases and J by 0 bases, leaving 9 bases between them. CDR3 length: 14 residues.

This clonotype was seen only a few times. V is TRBV5-1 and J is TRBJ1-2; D not certain. The CDR3 has 14 residues. V was clipped by 2 bases and J by 9 bases, with 17 bases between them. Germline V gene data show CDR1 as SGHRS and CDR2 as YFSETQ. The CDR3 is CASSFEGLLGSYTF. CDR3 coding DNA: TGCGCCAGCAGCTTCGAAGGCCTCCTTGGGAGCTACACCTTC.

This clonotype has a handful of counts. The CDR3 sequence is CAISESSVAKNIQYF. In DNA form, the CDR3 reads TGTGCCATCAGTGAGTCGTCGGTAGCCAAAAACATTCAGTACTTC. V gene TRBV10-3 combines with J gene TRBJ2-4; D call uncertain. Trimming shortened V by 0 bases and J by 0 bases, and 6 bases separated the two germline ends. From germline, CDR1 is ENHRY and CDR2 SYGVKD. The length of the CDR3 is 15 residues.

Worth noting for this clonotype: The junction and the germline gene differ at one end; a read error may be behind it. The V and J genes are TRBV20-1 and TRBJ2-7, with D unclear. Germline V gene sequence: CDR1 DFQATT, CDR2 SNEGSKA (reference sequence). This CDR3 has 14 residues. The CDR3 DNA follows: TGCAGCGCTATCTTGGCAGCCCCCCCCTACGAGCAGTACTTC. The encoded protein is CSAILAAPPYEQYF.

In its sample, this clonotype was seen a few times. The rearrangement links TRBV29-1 to TRBJ2-3; D is unresolved. The V end was cut by 7 bases, the J end by 0 bases, with 11 bases between. The CDR3 has 13 residues. Germline V gives CDR1 SQVTM, CDR2 ANQGSEA. As DNA, the CDR3 is TGCAGCGCGTCAGTTTTTAGCACAGATACGCAGTATTTT. Amino acid sequence: CSASVFSTDTQYF.

The chain uses TRBV9 and TRBJ2-7, with 11 bases matching TRBD2. The CDR3 is 15 amino acids. Germline-derived CDR1 and CDR2 are SGDLS and YYNGEE. V lost 6 bases to trimming and J lost 2 bases; unmatched junction nucleotides: 7. The CDR3 protein is CASTRTSGLPYEQYF. The CDR3 DNA sequence: TGTGCCAGCACACGGACTAGCGGGCTGCCCTACGAGCAGTACTTC.

This clonotype was found many times. V and J are TRBV12-3 or TRBV12-4 and TRBJ2-7, with D uncertain. The CDR3 is 13 residues long. V lost 3 bases, J lost 2 bases, and 8 bases lay in between. DNA of the CDR3: TGTGCCAGCAGTTTGGGCGCCACCTACGAGCAGTACTTC. Protein sequence: CASSLGATYEQYF.

This clonotype occurred a few times. This rearrangement joins TRBV7-9 to TRBJ1-6; D not certain. The V and J ends lost 4 bases and 5 bases respectively, with 24 bases between them. Germline CDR1 is SEHNR and CDR2 is FQNEAQ (reference sequence). The CDR3 consists of 19 residues. This CDR3 reads CASSSLAAESWIDNSPLHF. DNA for the CDR3: TGTGCCAGCAGCTCACTAGCGGCAGAAAGTTGGATCGATAATTCACCCCTCCACTTT.

V gene TRBV6-1 combines with J gene TRBJ2-3, with 12 bases that match TRBD2. J lost 0 bases, V lost 1 base, and 11 bases had no gene match. This CDR3 has 20 amino acids. Germline V lookup: CDR1 MNHNS, CDR2 SASEGT. The CDR3 protein is CASSEEPLAGGHTSTDTQYF. The CDR3 DNA sequence: TGTGCCAGCAGTGAAGAACCCCTAGCGGGGGGGCATACGAGCACAGATACGCAGTATTTT.

J is TRBJ1-5 and V is TRBV2; the D gene is possibly TRBD1 (6 bases). This CDR3 is 13 amino acids long. The V gene lost 6 bases and the J gene lost 3 bases, with 9 bases spanning the gap. Germline-derived CDR1 and CDR2 are SNHLY and FYNNEI. The CDR3 sequence: CASRDSANQPQHF. The CDR3 bases are TGTGCCAGCAGGGACAGTGCCAATCAGCCCCAGCATTTT.

This clonotype was seen just once. The genes are TRBV9 and TRBJ2-3; tentatively, D is TRBD1 or TRBD2 (5 bases each). CDR1 is SGDLS and CDR2 is YYNGEE in the germline V gene. The CDR3 is made up of 14 amino acids. Trimming shortened V by 3 bases and J by 1 base, and 9 bases separated the two germline ends. For the CDR3, the DNA is TGTGCCAGCAGCGAAAAGGGACGCACAGATACGCAGTATTTT. Its translation: CASSEKGRTDTQYF.

The chain employs TRBV7-9 and TRBJ1-3, with 8 bases identical to TRBD1. The germline CDR1 and CDR2 sequences are SEHNR and FQNEAQ (reference sequence). The V segment lost 5 bases and the J segment 0 bases; nucleotides outside the gene matches: 6. The CDR3 is 16 residues long. CDR3 coding DNA: TGTGCCAGCAGCGCAGGGGGCCCCGTCTCTGGAAACACCATATATTTT. As protein: CASSAGGPVSGNTIYF.

The table lists this clonotype with a few counts. The chain carries TRBV10-3 and TRBJ1-2, with D possibly matching TRBD1 (5 bases). The CDR3 consists of 12 residues. V lost 0 bases, J lost 12 bases, and 11 bases lay in between. Germline CDR1 and CDR2: ENHRY and SYGVKD. The CDR3 DNA is TGTGCCATCAGTGAGTCCGGGGGACGGGACACCTTC. Translating it yields CAISESGGRDTF.

In this sample, this clonotype turned up a few times. The chain couples TRBV5-1 to TRBJ1-1; possibly TRBD1 for D (5 bases). V was trimmed by 2 bases and J by 5 bases, leaving 19 bases between them. This CDR3 has 16 amino acids. Germline lookup yields CDR1 SGHRS and CDR2 YFSETQ. The CDR3 here is CASSFSGRSKRTEAFF. The CDR3 nucleotides read TGCGCCAGCAGCTTCTCGGGACGGAGCAAACGGACTGAAGCTTTCTTT.

The chain joins TRBV12-3 or TRBV12-4 to TRBJ2-7, with 9 nucleotides matching TRBD2. Trimming cost V 3 bases and J 6 bases; bases outside gene matches: 9. CDR3 length equals 15 residues. The CDR3 sequence: CASSLVGLANPEQYF. DNA for the CDR3: TGTGCCAGCAGTTTGGTGGGACTAGCAAATCCCGAGCAGTACTTC.

In its sample, this clonotype was seen a few times. The chain links TRBV10-3 to TRBJ1-2, with D unresolved. The V gene lost 0 bases and the J gene lost 2 bases, with 16 bases spanning the gap. Germline CDR1 is ENHRY and CDR2 is SYGVKD. The CDR3 runs 17 residues. In DNA form, the CDR3 reads TGTGCCATCAGTGAGTCAGTAGGCCGTTCAGGCAACTATGGCTACACCTTC. Its translation is CAISESVGRSGNYGYTF.

The chain uses TRBV11-2 and TRBJ1-1; tentatively, D is TRBD1 (5 bases). This CDR3 has 15 residues. CDR1 is SGHAT and CDR2 is FQNNGV in the germline V gene. Trimming left V 6 bases short and J 4 bases short, with 18 bases between. The CDR3 loop is CASSFDGRGATEAFF. CDR3 DNA: TGTGCCAGCAGTTTCGATGGCAGAGGGGCCACTGAAGCTTTCTTT.

The chain combines TRBV30 with TRBJ2-5; possibly TRBD1 for D (5 bases). In germline, CDR1 is GTSNPN, CDR2 SVGIG (reference sequence). V lost 1 base to trimming and J lost 3 bases, with 12 bases between them. The CDR3 length is 14 residues. The CDR3: CAWSEGPQEETQYF. CDR3 in DNA: TGTGCCTGGAGTGAGGGGCCCCAAGAAGAGACCCAGTACTTC.

The genes are TRBV7-8 and TRBJ1-5; TRBD1 matches 9 bases. The J segment lost 16 bases and the V segment lost 5 bases, leaving 9 bases of the junction unmatched. The germline CDR1 and CDR2 sequences are SGHVS and FQNEAQ. The CDR3 is made up of 12 amino acids. DNA of the CDR3: TGTGCCAGCAGCCAGACAGGGGGAAGGTGTCATTTT. It is translated as CASSQTGGRCHF.

This clonotype was observed a few times. V is TRBV12-3 or TRBV12-4 and J is TRBJ1-1; no firm D call. The CDR3 is made up of 13 amino acids. Trimming stripped 8 bases from V and 8 bases from J, with 18 bases between. CDR3 in DNA: TGTGCCAGCCGCCGGTCATTGGTTACAGAAGCTTTCTTT. This translates into CASRRSLVTEAFF.

The table lists this clonotype with a few counts. The V gene is TRBV7-9, the J gene TRBJ1-4, with D unclear. The CDR3 is made up of 13 amino acids. The germline V gene encodes CDR1 SEHNR and CDR2 FQNEAQ (reference sequence). The V end was cut by 5 bases, the J end by 4 bases, with 8 bases between. CDR3: CASSGQINEKLFF. CDR3 sequence (DNA): TGTGCCAGCAGCGGCCAGATTAATGAAAAACTGTTTTTT.

This chain joins TRBV3-1 and TRBJ2-5; possibly TRBD2 for D (6 bases). In germline, CDR1 is LGHDT, CDR2 YNNKEL (reference sequence). With 0 bases removed from V and 6 bases from J, the gap between germline ends came to 11 bases. The CDR3 loop spans 14 amino acids. CDR3 amino acids: CASSQEGTAQTQYF. DNA of the CDR3: TGTGCCAGCAGCCAAGAAGGGACTGCGCAGACCCAGTACTTC.

This clonotype showed up just a few times. J is TRBJ1-5 and V is TRBV7-8; the D is unclear. The V gene's germline CDR1 is SGHVS and CDR2 FQNEAQ. V was shortened by 5 bases and J by 0 bases, with 8 bases between the two germline ends. The CDR3 consists of 14 residues. The CDR3 DNA sequence: TGTGCCAGCAGCCCCGGGCCTAGCAATCAGCCCCAGCATTTT. This sequence encodes CASSPGPSNQPQHF.